A single sample is the source of the 20 T cell receptor beta chains below, sequenced in a study of glioma-infiltrating T cells after dendritic cell vaccination (dated by TCRdb to 2016 to 2017). Library generation was performed with the immunoSEQ multiplex PCR assay. As stored in TCRdb, this immuneACCESS dataset retains in-frame rearrangements with V and J assigned. A fraction of the clones does not appear; measured against another copy, unresolved V genes explain less than half of the discrepancy, and the remainder lacks a known reason. The sample has roughly 20,000 clones on record, approximately 79% of them singletons. The top ten clonotypes cover 35% to 40% of the sample. Sequences were derived from blood, sampled before dendritic cell vaccination. Source of these receptors: a human donor with glioblastoma.

J is TRBJ2-5 and V is TRBV7-9; 8 positions match TRBD1. Germline CDR1 SEHNR, CDR2 FQNEAQ (reference sequence). Unmatched junction bases numbered 2, after V lost 1 base and J lost 13 bases. The CDR3 is 11 amino acids. In DNA, the CDR3 is TGTGCCAGCAGCTTAGGTGGACAGGGGTACTTC. Its translation: CASSLGGQGYF. The variable domain in full, completed from reference TRBV7-9 and TRBJ2-5, reads DTGVSQNPRHKITKRGQNVTFRCDPISEHNRLYWYRQTLGQGPEFLTYFQNEAQLEKSRLLSDRFSAERPKGSFSTLEIQRTEQGDSAMYLCASSLGGQGYFGPGTRLLVL.

The rearrangement links TRBV30 to TRBJ1-1; the match to TRBD1 covers 9 bases. This CDR3 spans 13 amino acids. Germline CDR1 GTSNPN, CDR2 SVGIG (reference sequence). J lost 3 bases, V lost 5 bases, and 4 bases had no gene match. The CDR3 nucleotides read TGTGCCTGGTACAGGGGGCAATACACTGAAGCTTTCTTT. Translated, it gives CAWYRGQYTEAFF.

This clone was seen a few times. V is TRBV27 and J is TRBJ2-7; 7 bases match TRBD2. Germline V CDR1 and CDR2: MNHEY, SMNVEV (reference sequence). The length of the CDR3 is 18 residues. Unmatched junction bases numbered 13, after V lost 2 bases and J lost 0 bases. CDR3 nucleotide sequence: TGTGCCAGCAGTTTACTGTCCCCGGCTAGCGGAATCTCCTACGAGCAGTACTTC. As protein: CASSLLSPASGISYEQYF.

This chain joins TRBV5-1 and TRBJ1-2; no definite D call. Germline values: CDR1 SGHRS, CDR2 YFSETQ. Trimming took off 0 bases at V and 4 bases at J, with 10 bases between the two ends. The CDR3 totals 14 residues. The CDR3 spells CASSLDRGSYGYTF. The CDR3 DNA sequence: TGCGCCAGCAGCTTGGATCGGGGTTCCTATGGCTACACCTTC.

The CDR3 DNA reads TGCACCAGCAGCCAAGGACGGACAGGGACGGGTGAAAAACTGTTTTTT. Its protein is CTSSQGRTGTGEKLFF. The chain is built from TRBV1 and TRBJ1-4; TRBD1 reflects the table's D call only, with no check against the DNA. TRBV1 is a known pseudogene. The CDR3 is made up of 16 amino acids.

The rearrangement joins TRBV7-9 to TRBJ2-2; D might be TRBD2 (7 bases). Germline CDR1 is SEHNR and CDR2 is FQNEAQ (reference sequence). Deletions cut 0 bases from V and 0 bases from J, with 11 bases between. The CDR3 covers 17 residues. CDR3 loop: CASSLAGGGANTGELFF. The CDR3 DNA reads as TGTGCCAGCAGCTTAGCGGGGGGGGGCGCGAACACCGGGGAGCTGTTTTTT.

The V and J genes are TRBV9 and TRBJ2-1; the D gene is possibly TRBD2 (6 bases). The ends were cut back, 0 bases at V and 9 bases at J, with 16 bases in the middle. The CDR3 is 15 amino acids. Germline V gene sequence: CDR1 SGDLS, CDR2 YYNGEE. The CDR3 nucleotides read TGTGCCAGCAGCGTAGATTTTGGGAGGTGGGGTGAGCAGTTCTTC. Its translation: CASSVDFGRWGEQFF.

V usage is TRBV15 and J usage is TRBJ2-5, with D possibly TRBD1 on 6 matching bases. The V gene's germline CDR1 is LNHNV and CDR2 YYDKDF (reference sequence). With 1 base removed from V and 1 base from J, the gap between germline ends came to 13 bases. CDR3 size: 16 residues. In DNA, the CDR3 is TGTGCCACCAGCAGAGCCGGCAGGGGAACCCAAGAGACCCAGTACTTC. Its protein product is CATSRAGRGTQETQYF.

The chain uses TRBV14 and TRBJ2-3; D not resolved. The V end was cut by 0 bases, the J end by 0 bases, with 13 bases between. The germline V gene has CDR1 SGHDN and CDR2 FVKESK. This CDR3 is built from 17 residues. CDR3 residues: CASSQDSAGTSTDTQYF. The CDR3 DNA reads as TGTGCCAGCAGCCAAGATTCTGCTGGTACTAGCACAGATACGCAGTATTTT.

The V call is TRBV7-9, the J call TRBJ1-5; the D gene is possibly TRBD1 (5 bases). The CDR3 length is 17 residues. Trimming left V 5 bases short and J 6 bases short, with 23 bases between. From germline, CDR1 is SEHNR and CDR2 FQNEAQ (reference sequence). CDR3 bases: TGTGCCAGCAGCCCCGCTAGTGCGGGGGGGAGAGTTCAGCCCCAGCATTTT. It codes for CASSPASAGGRVQPQHF.

The chain couples TRBV30 to TRBJ1-5, with 10 bases lining up with TRBD1. V shed 2 bases, J shed 5 bases, and the junction held 9 bases outside the gene matches. This CDR3 has 16 amino acids. Looked up from germline, CDR1 is GTSNPN and CDR2 is SVGIG (reference sequence). The CDR3 region has the DNA TGTGCCTGGAGTCCCCGGGACAGGGGAACAGATCAGCCCCAGCATTTT. This gives the protein CAWSPRDRGTDQPQHF.

The chain joins TRBV6-4 to TRBJ2-1, with a possible D match to TRBD2 (6 bases). There are 13 residues in the CDR3. Trimming shortened V by 2 bases and J by 12 bases, and 14 bases separated the two germline ends. Germline CDR1 and CDR2: MRHNA and SNTAGT. The CDR3 is CASSDGDLKMQFF. CDR3 bases: TGTGCCAGCAGTGACGGGGACTTAAAGATGCAGTTCTTC.

This clone was picked up a small number of times. The chain recombines TRBV30 with TRBJ2-7; no firm D call. This CDR3 has 13 amino acids. The germline V gene encodes CDR1 GTSNPN and CDR2 SVGIG (reference sequence). V was clipped by 2 bases and J by 4 bases, with 12 bases between them. CDR3 residues: CAWSPGSTYEQYF. The CDR3 DNA reads TGTGCCTGGAGTCCCGGGTCAACATACGAGCAGTACTTC. The variable domain in full, completed from reference TRBV30 and TRBJ2-7, reads SQTIHQWPATLVQPVGSPLSLECTVEGTSNPNLYWYRQAAGRGLQLLFYSVGIGQISSEVPQNLSASRPQDRQFILSSKKLLLSDSGFYLCAWSPGSTYEQYFGPGTRLTVT.

V and J are TRBV28 and TRBJ1-1; 7 bases fit TRBD1. The CDR3 covers 13 residues. The trim removed 6 bases at V and 3 bases at J, leaving 4 bases unmatched. The germline V gene encodes CDR1 MDHEN and CDR2 SYDVKM. The CDR3 coding sequence is TGTGCCAGCAGGGGCAGGGGGGACACTGAAGCTTTCTTT. The encoded protein is CASRGRGDTEAFF.

The rearrangement joins TRBV5-1 to TRBJ1-2; maybe TRBD1 (6 bases). Trimming cost V 7 bases and J 1 base, with 17 bases left between them. Looked up from germline, CDR1 is SGHRS and CDR2 is YFSETQ. The CDR3 sequence is 15 residues long. Written as DNA, the CDR3 is TGCGCCAGCGGGCAGGGGCACGTTGGTAACTATGGCTACACCTTC. This sequence encodes CASGQGHVGNYGYTF.

This chain links TRBV19 with TRBJ2-7; 9 nucleotides line up with TRBD1. CDR1 is LNHDA, CDR2 SQIVND, per germline (reference sequence). Trimming removed 3 bases from V and 2 bases from J; junction bases left unmatched: 5. The CDR3 extends over 15 amino acids. CDR3 coding DNA: TGTGCCAGTAGTATTTCAAGACAGGGGGCCTACGAGCAGTACTTC. Its translation: CASSISRQGAYEQYF.

This sequence joins TRBV14 and TRBJ2-7, with TRBD2 matching 11 bases. J was trimmed by 5 bases and V by 4 bases; bases with no gene match: 7. CDR1 and CDR2 from the germline V gene are SGHDN and FVKESK. The CDR3 loop spans 15 amino acids. DNA of the CDR3: TGTGCCAGCAGCCCTGATAGCGGGAGGGCCAACGAGCAGTACTTC. Its translation: CASSPDSGRANEQYF.

The CDR3 bases are TGTGCCTGGAGTGTAGATACTTCCTATGGCTACACCTTC. Protein: CAWSVDTSYGYTF. This chain links TRBV30 with TRBJ1-2; D is unclear. This CDR3 comprises 13 residues. Deletions cut 0 bases from V and 4 bases from J, with 9 bases between. CDR1 GTSNPN and CDR2 SVGIG come from the germline V gene (reference sequence).

The V gene is TRBV7-4, the J gene TRBJ2-7; 7 bases fit TRBD1. V lost 4 bases, J lost 2 bases, and 8 bases stayed unmatched. The CDR3 covers 15 residues. Germline assignment: CDR1 SGHVT and CDR2 SQSDAQ. CDR3 in DNA: TGTGCCAGCAGCTCGCGCCGGGACAGCACCTACGAGCAGTACTTC. As protein: CASSSRRDSTYEQYF.

The V call is TRBV2, the J call TRBJ2-3, with D uncertain. Trimming left V 2 bases short and J 2 bases short, with 5 bases between. The germline gives CDR1 SNHLY, CDR2 FYNNEI. The CDR3 has 13 residues. The CDR3 DNA reads TGTGCCAGCAGTGAACCCTTCACAGATACGCAGTATTTT. This gives the protein CASSEPFTDTQYF.